This TCR beta chain was identified in a study of human T cells and chemical hapten exposure (dated by TCRdb to about 2021). Regarding the study in general: For sensitization, 2% DPC in acetone was applied to a roughly 2 cm by roughly 2 cm area of upper inner arm skin. Patients additionally received weekly therapeutic DPC doses to the scalp throughout the approximately 22-week study period. Patch tests used Finn chambers with 0.01% DPC on the upper back, scored after 6 days by International Contact Dermatitis Research Group standards. The patient cohort, mostly female, included alopecia areata with under or over 50% scalp involvement, alopecia totalis and alopecia universalis. Libraries were pooled for sequencing, and variation in per-sample TCR yields was attributed mainly to small differences in library volumes within the pool. Peripheral blood TCR repertoire changes were tracked in vivo in alopecia patients during primary and secondary sensitization to the hapten diphenylcyclopropenone (DPC). Blood samples were taken from patients before sensitization (week 0) and then at 2, 6 and about 24 weeks after DPC sensitization. About 28 alopecia patients gave blood for TCR sequencing at one to four time points (pre-sensitization, 2, 6 and 24 weeks). What the work shows at the level of the full study, not this receptor alone: DPC sensitization did not change the number of TCRs with a frequency above 1 in 1000, and there was no evidence of changes in global repertoire structure. Because every patient had alopecia, a presumed autoimmune disease, the patients' immune response might differ from that of healthy individuals. Expanded TCRs formed significantly more large CDR3 similarity clusters than pre-sensitization or healthy control sets, consistent with antigen-driven responses. Repeated subsampling changed both the strength of the expansion versus patch-test correlation and the threshold at which the correlation became significant. Patch test score was positively correlated with the number of PT1 expanded TCRs, with significance at thresholds 8, 16 and 32 but not at 4.

The sample holds many counts of this clonotype. The antigen it recognizes is unknown. No base-level quality is on record; no much larger clone is a single base apart. The library was generated by RACE. Sequencing took place on a NextSeq 500. During library preparation, unique molecular identifiers were attached to individual cDNA molecules so that TCRs could be counted quantitatively and reproducibly. For every blood RNA sample, sequencing covered both the TCR alpha and TCR beta chains. Processing in the source paper ran as follows. The median number of TCRs per sample was 85,000 to 100,000, ranging from about 20,000 to 690,600. V, J and CDR3 annotation of the TCR reads was performed with the Decombinator software suite. Every sample was subsampled to the same number of TCRs (28,000) for the PS versus PT1 abundance plots. Expanded TCRs were defined as absent before sensitization and observed at least eight times at the 2-week time point. The public reads were run again by TCRdb, first through fastp at Q25 and then through MiXCR, and only productive beta chains were kept. CDR3 protein sequences are deduplicated, and each keeps its most common genes and DNA. V and J calls and clone size were set by TCRdb, not the authors. For this sample there are 300,000 to 350,000 distinct CDR3 sequences; approximately 6.3% appear just once. Around 8.2% of the sample is taken by the ten largest.

V was cut back by 1 base and J by 3 bases, leaving a gap of 7 bases between them. The CDR3 starts with the cysteine, ends with the phenylalanine, and has 12 residues. Only the CDR3 part of the read is kept: 36 bases, read in frame from the first base. Taken from the germline V gene (reference sequence), the CDR1 and CDR2 loops are DFQATT and SNEGSKA. Interpreted using the paper, the time point label stands for: patch test 1, 2 weeks after DPC sensitization. The sample's treatment or condition, from its label and the paper: therapeutic diphenylcyclopropenone sensitization with weekly scalp DPC. Blood at each patch-test visit was drawn before the patch test was applied. Patients were considered eligible if aged 18 to 70, diagnosed with alopecia and deemed suitable for DPC therapy, and patients were excluded if pregnant. Total RNA was extracted from unfractionated whole blood that had been collected in Tempus Blood RNA tubes.

The rearrangement combines TRBV20-1 with TRBJ2-7; the D gene assignment is ambiguous. The sample in question was whole blood, obtained in connection with sensitization to the hapten diphenylcyclopropenone (DPC). This sequence originates from a woman in her late teens or twenties with alopecia areata. Some clones in this sample may be carry-over from other donors' samples. The nucleotides are TGCAGTGCTAGAGGGTCCGGCTACGAGCAGTACTTC. This translates into CSARGSGYEQYF.